This T cell receptor beta chain was identified during a study of blood T cell repertoires in COVID-19. The V gene's germline CDR1 is MNHEY and CDR2 SVGAGI. The CDR3 is 14 amino acids. Losses at the gene ends were 5 bases for V and 5 bases for J; bases not matched to a gene: 4. Clones were read by immunoSEQ multiplex PCR, and TCRdb kept only the in-frame ones, dropping some. The repertoire holds 150,000 to 200,000 clones, with about 74% as singletons. The sequence was obtained from a woman over 75 with acute or convalescent COVID-19. J is TRBJ2-3 and V is TRBV6-5; 10 bases are a match to TRBD1. The sample was peripheral blood. CDR3 bases: TGTGCCAGCAGTCCCGGGACAGGGGTAGATACGCAGTATTTT. It encodes CASSPGTGVDTQYF.